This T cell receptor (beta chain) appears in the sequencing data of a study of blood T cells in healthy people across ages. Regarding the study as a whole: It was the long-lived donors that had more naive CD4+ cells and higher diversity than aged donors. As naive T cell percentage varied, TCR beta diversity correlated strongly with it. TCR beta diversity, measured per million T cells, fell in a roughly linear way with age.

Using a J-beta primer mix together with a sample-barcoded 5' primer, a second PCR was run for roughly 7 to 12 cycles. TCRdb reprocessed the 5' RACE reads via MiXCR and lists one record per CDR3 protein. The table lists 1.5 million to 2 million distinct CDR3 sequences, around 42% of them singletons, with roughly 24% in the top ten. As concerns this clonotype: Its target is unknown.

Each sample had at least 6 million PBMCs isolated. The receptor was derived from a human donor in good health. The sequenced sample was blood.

The DNA for the CDR3 is TGTGCCAGCAGCTTAGTGGTTTGGTTCCGCGGAAGCTCCTACGAGCAGTACTTC. It is translated as CASSLVVWFRGSSYEQYF. V gene TRBV7-2 combines with J gene TRBJ2-7, with unresolved D. This CDR3 is 18 amino acids long. Between the trimmed V and J ends, which lost 1 base and 0 bases, there was a span of 19 bases. Looked up from germline, CDR1 is SGHTA and CDR2 is FQGNSA.